This T cell receptor (beta chain) was sequenced for a study of blood T cell repertoires in COVID-19 (dated by TCRdb to the early 2020s). In terms of the full investigation: Samples from collaborators originated in the United States, Italy and Spain and spanned both the acute and convalescent phases of COVID-19. A de-identified subject ID, COVID-19 status, age in years and sex were almost always included in the sample metadata. The dataset comprised deeply sampled blood TCRbeta repertoires from subjects exposed to, actively infected with, or recovered from COVID-19. The repertoires were made available in a free public database intended to serve as a resource for research on the immune response to SARS-CoV-2. The material from the prospective study consisted of cDNA or gDNA derived from T cells, B-cell-depleted T cells, or PBMCs. HLA class I and class II types, where available, came from metadata supplied by the sample provider rather than from assay-based typing. The samples were drawn from two sources: the first 160 participants of the ongoing ImmuneRACE study, and 1,200 or so subjects contributed by 6 global collaborators. Summary of the overall study and its limitations: The amount of clinical and demographic metadata varied by source and participant and was provided uncurated.

Comments on this clone: This receptor's antigen is unknown. Base qualities are not recorded, but no much larger clone differs from it by a single base.

TCRbeta CDR3 regions were amplified from genomic DNA using the immunoSEQ Assay, a bias-controlled multiplex PCR. In the paper's pipeline: Within the assay, amplification of reference gene primers was used to estimate how many nucleated cells each sample contained. To quantify the absolute abundance of each unique TCRbeta CDR3 rearrangement, sequence reads were collapsed and filtered. For each sample, productive Simpson clonality was calculated as the square root of Simpson's diversity index over productive rearrangements. This is the immuneACCESS table as TCRdb keeps it, with only in-frame sequences that have V and J called. A part of the clones is gone; compared with another copy, unresolved V genes explain less than half, and the rest is unexplained. That table furnishes V, J and clone size, whereas the DNA furnished D and trimming. The sample data list some 62,000 clones, and 88% of these were observed just once. Around 4.5% of the sample is in the top ten clones.

Whole blood was collected in K2EDTA tubes by collaborating institutions according to the institutions' own protocols. For TCRbeta analysis, collaborator samples were shipped as frozen whole blood, as isolated PBMCs, or as DNA extracted from either sample type. CDR1 and CDR2 were assigned from the germline V gene as SGHVS and FQNEAQ. Including cysteine and phenylalanine, the CDR3 has 16 amino acids. CDR3 DNA only is kept here, 48 bases in frame from base 1. V gives up 0 bases and J gives up 6 bases, and the segment between their germline ends measures 17 bases. This clonotype was sampled from a human donor in a cohort sampled during active COVID-19. The rearranged chain carries TRBV7-8 and TRBJ2-5; the D gene is perhaps TRBD2, from 7 matching bases. Material for sequencing was peripheral blood. The CDR3 region has the sequence CASSLAGGQGLQTQYF. The base sequence is TGTGCCAGCAGCTTAGCGGGGGGGCAGGGGTTACAGACCCAGTACTTC.